This TCR beta chain was observed in a study of blood T cell repertoires in COVID-19. Study summary: From the United States, Italy and Spain came samples of acute and convalescent COVID-19.

Original data processing: Researchers report that nucleated cell counts were estimated from reference gene primer amplification. The data were produced by immunoSEQ multiplex PCR, yet TCRdb's version contains in-frame clones alone and is incomplete. For V, J and clone size, that table is used; D and trimming come from the DNA. The data contain 200,000 to 250,000 clones, 85% to 90% of them seen just once; the ten biggest clones take up approximately 2.5%. Seattle cases were enrolled at active infection and followed longitudinally. Trimming at V came to 0 bases and at J to 2 bases, leaving 8 bases not matched to a gene. The CDR3 has 17 residues. Germline CDR1 SGHRS, CDR2 YFSETQ.

The sequenced material came from peripheral blood. The clonotype was recovered from a man aged 25-45 years with COVID-19, enrolled during active disease. This chain joins TRBV5-1 and TRBJ2-7; TRBD2 matches at 10 bases. CDR3 protein: CASSLDLAGEGAYEQYF. Written as DNA, the CDR3 is TGCGCCAGCAGCTTGGATCTAGCGGGGGAAGGGGCCTACGAGCAGTACTTC.